This TCR beta chain came from a study of shared clonotypes between healthy human individuals. A single count supports this clone. The CDR3 has 15 residues. From germline, CDR1 is MGHRA and CDR2 YSYEKL. V dropped 4 bases and J dropped 2 bases, with 11 bases sitting between them. An even split of each subset's genomic DNA across several immunoSEQ plates was performed. Sequencing used immunoSEQ multiplex PCR; TCRdb keeps in-frame clones, though not all of them. The table records more than 2,000,000 clones, approximately 92% of them present only once. What was sequenced was naive CD4+ T cells sorted from blood. Stated subset: CD45RA+ positively selected. This chain links TRBV4-1 with TRBJ1-4, with D possibly being TRBD1 (5 bases). The receptor was derived from a man aged 18 to 29 in good health. The CDR3 loop reads CASSLRVSTNEKLFF. CDR3 DNA: TGCGCCAGCAGCCTCAGGGTCTCGACTAATGAAAAACTGTTTTTT.